The T cell receptor (beta chain) under discussion was sequenced for a study of blood T cell repertoires in COVID-19. Study-level information: PBMCs, B-cell-depleted T cells, or T cells were the source of the cDNA or gDNA that made up the material.

Original processing methods: Using reference gene primer amplification, nucleated cell counts were estimated. Generated by immunoSEQ multiplex PCR, the TCRdb table keeps only in-frame clones and is missing some. The DNA was the basis for D and trimming; V, J and clone size are from that table. Of about 130,000 clones listed, about 85% are singletons. CDR1 is MNHEY and CDR2 is SMNVEV in the germline V gene (reference sequence). Trimming took off 5 bases at V and 0 bases at J, with 11 bases between the two ends. This CDR3 region has 15 residues. The V and J genes are TRBV27 and TRBJ1-5, with D possibly TRBD1 on 5 matching bases. The specimen was peripheral blood. The sequence came from a woman older than 75 with acute or convalescent COVID-19. Here the CDR3 DNA reads TGTGCCAGCAGTCCCGACAGTTTTAGCAATCAGCCCCAGCATTTT. It is translated as CASSPDSFSNQPQHF.